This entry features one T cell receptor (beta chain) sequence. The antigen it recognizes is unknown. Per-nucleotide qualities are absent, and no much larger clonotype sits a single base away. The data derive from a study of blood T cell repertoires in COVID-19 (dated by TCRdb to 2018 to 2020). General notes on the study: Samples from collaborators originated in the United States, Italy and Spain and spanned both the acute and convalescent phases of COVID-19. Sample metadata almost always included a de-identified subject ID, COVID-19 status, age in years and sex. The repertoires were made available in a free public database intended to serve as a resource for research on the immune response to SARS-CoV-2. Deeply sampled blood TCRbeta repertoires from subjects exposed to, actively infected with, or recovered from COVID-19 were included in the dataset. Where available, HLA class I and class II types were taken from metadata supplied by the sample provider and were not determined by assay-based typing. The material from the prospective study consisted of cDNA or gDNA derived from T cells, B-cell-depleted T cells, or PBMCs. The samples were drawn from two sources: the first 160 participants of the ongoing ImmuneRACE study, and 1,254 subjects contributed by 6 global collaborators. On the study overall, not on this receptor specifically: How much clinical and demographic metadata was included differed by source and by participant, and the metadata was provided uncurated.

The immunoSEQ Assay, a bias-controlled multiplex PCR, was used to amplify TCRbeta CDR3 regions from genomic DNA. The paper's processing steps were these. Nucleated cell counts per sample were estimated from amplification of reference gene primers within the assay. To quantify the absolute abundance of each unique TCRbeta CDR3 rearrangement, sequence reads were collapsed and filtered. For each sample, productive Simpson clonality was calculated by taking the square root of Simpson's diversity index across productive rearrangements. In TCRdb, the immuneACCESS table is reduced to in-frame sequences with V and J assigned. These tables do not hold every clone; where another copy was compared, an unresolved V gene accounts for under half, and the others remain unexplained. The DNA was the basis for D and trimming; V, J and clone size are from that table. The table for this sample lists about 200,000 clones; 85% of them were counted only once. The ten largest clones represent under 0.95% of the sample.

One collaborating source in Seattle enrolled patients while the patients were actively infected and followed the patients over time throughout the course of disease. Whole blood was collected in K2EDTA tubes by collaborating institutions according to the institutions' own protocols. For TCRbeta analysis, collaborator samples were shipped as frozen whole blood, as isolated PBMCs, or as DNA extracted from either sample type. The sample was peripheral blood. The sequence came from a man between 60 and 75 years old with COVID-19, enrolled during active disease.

The nucleotide sequence is given as TGTGCCAGTACAACAGGGGGGGATCAGCCCCAGCATTTT. Its coded protein is CASTTGGDQPQHF. The sequence is built from TRBV19 and TRBJ1-5; TRBD1 lines up with 8 middle nucleotides. Germline trimming amounts to 7 bases on V and 5 bases on J, with 4 as the count of junction bases outside the gene matches. From the germline V gene (reference sequence), CDR1 is LNHDA and CDR2 is SQIVND. The CDR3 covers 13 residues, taking in both the cysteine and the phenylalanine. CDR3 DNA only is kept here, 39 bases in frame from base 1.